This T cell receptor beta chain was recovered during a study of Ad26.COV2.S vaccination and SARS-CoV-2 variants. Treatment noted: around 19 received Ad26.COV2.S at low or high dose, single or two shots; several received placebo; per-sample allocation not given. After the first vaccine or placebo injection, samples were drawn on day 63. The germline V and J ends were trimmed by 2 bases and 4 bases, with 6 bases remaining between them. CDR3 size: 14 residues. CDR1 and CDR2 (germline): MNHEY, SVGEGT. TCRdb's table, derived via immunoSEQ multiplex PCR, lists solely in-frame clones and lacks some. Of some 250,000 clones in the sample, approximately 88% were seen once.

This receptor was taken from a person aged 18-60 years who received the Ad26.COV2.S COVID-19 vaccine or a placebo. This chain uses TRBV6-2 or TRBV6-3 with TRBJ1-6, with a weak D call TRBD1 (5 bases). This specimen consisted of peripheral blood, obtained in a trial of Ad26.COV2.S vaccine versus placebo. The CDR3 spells CASSYGTYNSPLHF. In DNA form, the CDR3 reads TGTGCCAGCAGTTACGGGACTTATAATTCACCCCTCCACTTT.